Listed below are T cell receptor beta chains from one sample, sequenced in a study of identical twins. TCRdb processed the 5' RACE reads anew with MiXCR; each CDR3 protein has one entry. The sample includes 700,000 to 950,000 distinct CDR3 sequences, over 9% of them seen just once. These data were also filed under a second study, of yellow fever vaccine responses in identical twins.

The sample comprised PBMCs. All receptors come from a woman aged 18-30 years in good health. Both conserved end residues are part of each CDR3. Fields, in order: CDR3 protein, CDR3 DNA, clone size, J gene, V gene, D gene. The D gene is left open where the match is weak. Expanded clones get a size class; other rows say once, few or many, or leave the size out.

cdr3_aa: CASSQDYRANSGNTIYF
cdr3_nt: TGCGCCAGCAGCCAAGATTACAGGGCCAACTCTGGAAACACCATATATTTT
clone_size: -
j_call: TRBJ1-3
v_call: TRBV4-1
d_call: -

cdr3_aa: CAISESVGGGPASPDTQYF
cdr3_nt: TGTGCCATCAGTGAGTCGGTAGGGGGGGGCCCCGCCAGTCCAGATACGCAGTATTTT
clone_size: few
j_call: TRBJ2-3
v_call: TRBV10-3
d_call: -

cdr3_aa: CSVEDTLEGVGTGELFF
cdr3_nt: TGCAGCGTTGAAGATACGTTAGAGGGAGTGGGCACCGGGGAGCTGTTTTTT
clone_size: many
j_call: TRBJ2-2
v_call: TRBV29-1
d_call: -

cdr3_aa: CASSLIWAGAGYNEQFF
cdr3_nt: TGTGCCAGCAGTTTAATTTGGGCGGGAGCAGGCTACAATGAGCAGTTCTTC
clone_size: few
j_call: TRBJ2-1
v_call: TRBV28
d_call: TRBD2

cdr3_aa: CASSFRTGSSYNEQFF
cdr3_nt: TGTGCCAGCTCGTTCCGGACGGGAAGCTCCTACAATGAGCAGTTCTTC
clone_size: -
j_call: TRBJ2-1
v_call: TRBV18
d_call: -

cdr3_aa: CASSPSYSQSYEQYF
cdr3_nt: TGTGCCAGCAGTCCCTCTTACAGCCAATCCTACGAGCAGTACTTC
clone_size: -
j_call: TRBJ2-7
v_call: TRBV6-1
d_call: -

cdr3_aa: CASSDPAGNYGYTF
cdr3_nt: TGTGCCAGCAGCGATCCGGCGGGGAACTATGGCTACACCTTC
clone_size: -
j_call: TRBJ1-2
v_call: TRBV9
d_call: -

cdr3_aa: CASSPDSGIPPDTQYF
cdr3_nt: TGTGCCAGCAGTCCCGATAGCGGGATTCCCCCAGATACGCAGTATTTT
clone_size: -
j_call: TRBJ2-3
v_call: TRBV12-3/TRBV12-4
d_call: TRBD2

cdr3_aa: CASSLAGADGELFF
cdr3_nt: TGTGCCAGTAGTCTAGCGGGAGCGGATGGGGAGCTGTTTTTT
clone_size: few
j_call: TRBJ2-2
v_call: TRBV28
d_call: TRBD2

cdr3_aa: CASRVPGVYNEQFF
cdr3_nt: TGCGCCAGCAGAGTCCCGGGTGTCTACAATGAGCAGTTCTTC
clone_size: -
j_call: TRBJ2-1
v_call: TRBV10-2
d_call: -

cdr3_aa: CAGRLAGVGYEQYF
cdr3_nt: TGTGCCGGCAGGCTAGCGGGAGTGGGATACGAGCAGTACTTC
clone_size: -
j_call: TRBJ2-7
v_call: TRBV12-3/TRBV12-4
d_call: TRBD2

cdr3_aa: CASSLASQIMNTEAFF
cdr3_nt: TGTGCCAGCAGCTTAGCGTCTCAGATCATGAACACTGAAGCTTTCTTT
clone_size: -
j_call: TRBJ1-1
v_call: TRBV7-2
d_call: -

cdr3_aa: CASSRRSTGRSYNEQFF
cdr3_nt: TGCGCCAGCAGCCGTCGCTCTACCGGACGCTCCTACAATGAGCAGTTCTTC
clone_size: few
j_call: TRBJ2-1
v_call: TRBV5-1
d_call: -

cdr3_aa: CASRDTAFGANVLTF
cdr3_nt: TGTGCCAGCAGGGACACAGCCTTTGGGGCCAACGTCCTGACTTTC
clone_size: few
j_call: TRBJ2-6
v_call: TRBV5-6
d_call: -

cdr3_aa: CASSPGQGARNSPLHF
cdr3_nt: TGTGCCAGCAGTCCGGGACAGGGGGCGCGGAATTCACCCCTCCACTTT
clone_size: few
j_call: TRBJ1-6
v_call: TRBV27
d_call: TRBD1

cdr3_aa: CASSYPTGESSGANVLTF
cdr3_nt: TGCGCCAGCAGCTACCCGACAGGGGAATCCTCTGGGGCCAACGTCCTGACTTTC
clone_size: few
j_call: TRBJ2-6
v_call: TRBV5-1
d_call: TRBD1

cdr3_aa: CSAMRGANTEAFF
cdr3_nt: TGCAGTGCCATGCGGGGGGCGAACACTGAAGCTTTCTTT
clone_size: many
j_call: TRBJ1-1
v_call: TRBV20-1
d_call: -

cdr3_aa: CSARPGAAHNSPLHF
cdr3_nt: TGCAGTGCTAGGCCCGGGGCGGCTCATAATTCACCCCTCCACTTT
clone_size: few
j_call: TRBJ1-6
v_call: TRBV20-1
d_call: -

cdr3_aa: CAISEGAGGSYNEQFF
cdr3_nt: TGTGCCATCAGTGAGGGAGCGGGAGGCTCCTACAATGAGCAGTTCTTC
clone_size: few
j_call: TRBJ2-1
v_call: TRBV10-3
d_call: TRBD2

cdr3_aa: CATSESSYNEQFF
cdr3_nt: TGCGCCACCTCGGAGAGCTCCTACAATGAGCAGTTCTTC
clone_size: -
j_call: TRBJ2-1
v_call: TRBV5-1
d_call: -

cdr3_aa: CASSERNDEKLFF
cdr3_nt: TGTGCCAGCAGTGAGAGAAATGATGAAAAACTGTTTTTT
clone_size: few
j_call: TRBJ1-4
v_call: TRBV28
d_call: -

cdr3_aa: CAISDRGRADTQYF
cdr3_nt: TGTGCCATCAGTGACAGGGGAAGGGCAGATACGCAGTATTTT
clone_size: many
j_call: TRBJ2-3
v_call: TRBV10-3
d_call: -

cdr3_aa: CASSLGQGLYDEQYF
cdr3_nt: TGCGCCAGCAGCTTAGGACAGGGATTATACGACGAGCAGTACTTC
clone_size: -
j_call: TRBJ2-7
v_call: TRBV5-1
d_call: TRBD1

cdr3_aa: CASSLQVSYNEQFF
cdr3_nt: TGTGCCAGCAGTTTACAGGTCTCCTACAATGAGCAGTTCTTC
clone_size: many
j_call: TRBJ2-1
v_call: TRBV12-3/TRBV12-4
d_call: -

cdr3_aa: CASNLGDGRADEQYF
cdr3_nt: TGTGCCAGCAACTTGGGGGACGGGAGGGCCGATGAGCAGTACTTC
clone_size: -
j_call: TRBJ2-7
v_call: TRBV19
d_call: TRBD2

cdr3_aa: CASCEDNQPQHF
cdr3_nt: TGCGCCAGCTGCGAGGATAATCAGCCCCAGCATTTT
clone_size: few
j_call: TRBJ1-5
v_call: TRBV10-2
d_call: -

cdr3_aa: CSARPSGKDTQYF
cdr3_nt: TGCAGTGCTAGACCTAGCGGGAAAGATACGCAGTATTTT
clone_size: many
j_call: TRBJ2-3
v_call: TRBV20-1
d_call: TRBD2

cdr3_aa: CASSFSSGRDTQYF
cdr3_nt: TGCGCCAGCAGCTTTAGTAGCGGGAGAGATACGCAGTATTTT
clone_size: few
j_call: TRBJ2-3
v_call: TRBV5-1
d_call: TRBD2

cdr3_aa: CASSQDRAGRTEAFF
cdr3_nt: TGCGCCAGCAGCCAAGATAGGGCAGGGAGGACTGAAGCTTTCTTT
clone_size: few
j_call: TRBJ1-1
v_call: TRBV4-1
d_call: -

cdr3_aa: CASSLTGGLDSPLHF
cdr3_nt: TGCGCCAGCAGCTTGACAGGGGGCTTAGATTCACCCCTCCACTTT
clone_size: -
j_call: TRBJ1-6
v_call: TRBV5-1
d_call: TRBD1

cdr3_aa: CASSGVEGYEQYF
cdr3_nt: TGTGCCAGCAGTGGGGTCGAGGGGTACGAGCAGTACTTC
clone_size: -
j_call: TRBJ2-7
v_call: TRBV2
d_call: -

cdr3_aa: CASSGTYGYTF
cdr3_nt: TGCGCCAGCAGCGGAACCTATGGCTACACCTTC
clone_size: many
j_call: TRBJ1-2
v_call: TRBV5-1
d_call: -

cdr3_aa: CASRPGQGLSSYNEQFF
cdr3_nt: TGTGCCAGCAGACCGGGACAGGGCCTAAGCTCCTACAATGAGCAGTTCTTC
clone_size: few
j_call: TRBJ2-1
v_call: TRBV6-1
d_call: TRBD1

cdr3_aa: CASSLAPPGTYNSPLHF
cdr3_nt: TGCGCCAGCAGCTTGGCACCCCCGGGGACCTATAATTCACCCCTCCACTTT
clone_size: -
j_call: TRBJ1-6
v_call: TRBV5-1
d_call: -

cdr3_aa: CASASVGARAFF
cdr3_nt: TGTGCCAGCGCCAGTGTGGGGGCGAGAGCTTTCTTT
clone_size: few
j_call: TRBJ1-1
v_call: TRBV6-5
d_call: -

cdr3_aa: CASSPSTGTGIYNEQFF
cdr3_nt: TGTGCCAGCTCACCAAGCACTGGGACAGGGATCTACAATGAGCAGTTCTTC
clone_size: -
j_call: TRBJ2-1
v_call: TRBV18
d_call: TRBD1

cdr3_aa: CSAGNRDSSHRNTEAFF
cdr3_nt: TGCAGTGCTGGAAACCGGGACTCCTCGCATCGGAACACTGAAGCTTTCTTT
clone_size: few
j_call: TRBJ1-1
v_call: TRBV20-1
d_call: -

cdr3_aa: CASSSTGAKNIQYF
cdr3_nt: TGTGCCAGCAGCTCGACCGGAGCCAAAAACATTCAGTACTTC
clone_size: few
j_call: TRBJ2-4
v_call: TRBV5-5
d_call: -

cdr3_aa: CASSPRGYTGELFF
cdr3_nt: TGTGCCAGCAGCCCCAGGGGGTACACCGGGGAGCTGTTTTTT
clone_size: -
j_call: TRBJ2-2
v_call: TRBV3-1
d_call: TRBD1

cdr3_aa: CASSPHGPTEDTQYF
cdr3_nt: TGTGCCAGCAGCCCCCACGGCCCGACGGAGGATACGCAGTATTTT
clone_size: -
j_call: TRBJ2-3
v_call: TRBV9
d_call: -